A single sample is the source of the 18 T cell receptor beta chains below, sequenced in a study of T cells in Graves' hyperthyroidism and ophthalmopathy. The investigators amplified TCR beta CDR3 regions from RNA transcripts. The TCR CDR3 was amplified in a first-round RT-PCR using the HTBI primer set. In TCRdb, the multiplex PCR reads were re-called with MiXCR into one record per CDR3 protein. The table includes about 300,000 distinct CDR3 sequences, 13% detected once. The specimen was blood. These receptors all stem from a young woman with Graves' hyperthyroidism that later progressed to Graves' ophthalmopathy.

The rearrangement links TRBV4-1 to TRBJ2-7; D is possibly TRBD1 (7 bases). Germline V lookup: CDR1 MGHRA, CDR2 YSYEKL. Deletions cut 3 bases from V and 3 bases from J, with 18 bases between. The CDR3 runs 16 residues. The CDR3 DNA reads TGCGCCAGCAGCCAGGGGAGCGGCAGGGGGGACTACGAGCAGTACTTC. Protein product: CASSQGSGRGDYEQYF.

This clonotype has ten or more counts. This chain uses TRBV5-6 with TRBJ1-4; D remains ambiguous. In germline, CDR1 is SGHDT, CDR2 YYEEEE. The CDR3 has 14 amino acids. V was shortened by 7 bases and J by 0 bases, with 10 bases between the two germline ends. The CDR3 region has the DNA TGTGCCAGCTCACCAGGAGCAACTAATGAAAAACTGTTTTTT. This encodes CASSPGATNEKLFF.

The chain couples TRBV14 to TRBJ2-3; D is perhaps TRBD2 (5 bases). The CDR3 is made up of 17 amino acids. Germline loops: CDR1 SGHDN, CDR2 FVKESK. The germline V and J ends were trimmed by 4 bases and 8 bases, with 25 bases remaining between them. The CDR3: CASSPYWASPIRGTQYF. The CDR3 coding sequence is TGTGCCAGCAGCCCCTACTGGGCTAGCCCAATTCGGGGTACGCAGTATTTT.

The V gene is TRBV2, the J gene TRBJ1-5; unclear D gene. There are 13 residues in the CDR3. Germline CDR1 is SNHLY and CDR2 is FYNNEI. The V gene lost 8 bases and the J gene lost 0 bases, with 8 bases spanning the gap. The CDR3 loop reads CASLAYSNQPQHF. CDR3 sequence (DNA): TGTGCCAGCCTGGCGTATAGCAATCAGCCCCAGCATTTT.

This clonotype was observed many times. This chain connects TRBV6-1 to TRBJ2-7; tentative D call: TRBD2 (7 bases). This CDR3 is built from 17 residues. Germline assignment: CDR1 MNHNS and CDR2 SASEGT. Trimming pared 4 bases from V and 0 bases from J, leaving 19 bases between. CDR3 in amino acids: CASSVPRGGGSSYEQYF. The CDR3 DNA follows: TGTGCCAGCAGTGTTCCTCGGGGCGGGGGCTCCTCCTACGAGCAGTACTTC.

This clonotype was detected ten times or more. The chain uses TRBV3-2 and TRBJ2-1; TRBD2 is the table's D call and was not checked against the DNA. TRBV3-2 is marked as a pseudogene. The length of the CDR3 is 14 residues. CDR3 protein: CASSLTTSCNEQFF. In nucleotides, the CDR3 is TGTGCCAGCAGTCTGACGACTAGTTGCAATGAGCAGTTCTTC.

This clonotype was picked up many times. J is TRBJ2-7 and V is TRBV18; D call uncertain. The CDR3 has 13 amino acids. Trimming removed 0 bases from V and 3 bases from J, with 6 bases in between. Germline CDR1 reads KGHSH; CDR2 reads LQKENI. CDR3 nucleotide sequence: TGTGCCAGCTCACCACCGGGCGGCTACGAGCAGTACTTC. It codes for CASSPPGGYEQYF. Looking up the rest from reference TRBV18 and TRBJ2-7 gives the full variable domain: NAGVMQNPRHLVRRRGQEARLRCSPMKGHSHVYWYRQLPEEGLKFMVYLQKENIIDESGMPKERFSAEFPKEGPSILRIQQVVRGDSAAYFCASSPPGGYEQYFGPGTRLTVT.

This chain connects TRBV15 to TRBJ1-2; no clear D. CDR3 length: 15 residues. Germline CDR1 is LNHNV and CDR2 is YYDKDF (reference sequence). V was cut by 0 bases and J by 8 bases, with 16 bases left in between. The CDR3 loop is CATSRDRTYGLGYTF. The CDR3 region has the DNA TGTGCCACCAGCAGAGATCGTACGTACGGCTTGGGCTACACCTTC.

This clonotype was seen only a few times. This sequence joins TRBV7-9 and TRBJ2-5; 8 bases align to TRBD1. From germline, CDR1 is SEHNR and CDR2 FQNEAQ (reference sequence). The CDR3 consists of 13 residues. V trimming: 5 bases; J trimming: 5 bases; junction bases outside the gene matches: 4. The CDR3 nucleotides are TGTGCCAGCAGCCCGGGACAGGCGGAGACCCAGTACTTC. The encoded protein is CASSPGQAETQYF. The full variable domain, with the rest looked up from reference TRBV7-9 and TRBJ2-5, is DTGVSQNPRHKITKRGQNVTFRCDPISEHNRLYWYRQTLGQGPEFLTYFQNEAQLEKSRLLSDRFSAERPKGSFSTLEIQRTEQGDSAMYLCASSPGQAETQYFGPGTRLLVL.

This clonotype was counted at least ten times. The chain has TRBV6-1 and TRBJ2-7, with D possibly matching TRBD1 (6 bases). The V gene lost 8 bases and the J gene lost 3 bases, with 11 bases spanning the gap. Germline V gene sequence: CDR1 MNHNS, CDR2 SASEGT. The CDR3 length is 12 residues. Here the CDR3 reads CASETGNYEQYF. CDR3 nucleotides: TGTGCCAGCGAAACAGGGAACTACGAGCAGTACTTC.

This clonotype showed up just a few times. Here the CDR3 DNA reads TGTGCCAGCAGCTTATGGGAACGGGACGAGCAGTTCTTC. Protein product: CASSLWERDEQFF. The J gene is TRBJ2-1, the V gene TRBV7-3; the D gene could be TRBD1 or TRBD2 (5 bases each). This CDR3 comprises 13 residues. Germline lookup yields CDR1 SGHTA and CDR2 FQGTGA. The V end lost 2 bases, the J end lost 10 bases, and 12 bases lay between the germline ends.

This clonotype has a count of ten or more. The chain has TRBV9 and TRBJ2-1; 7 nucleotides agree with TRBD2. Germline CDR1 and CDR2: SGDLS and YYNGEE. V lost 0 bases, J lost 3 bases, and 3 bases stayed unmatched. The CDR3 runs to 15 residues. The CDR3 spells CASSVGGRFYNEQFF. Written as DNA, the CDR3 is TGTGCCAGCAGCGTAGGCGGGAGATTCTACAATGAGCAGTTCTTC.

The genes are TRBV5-1 and TRBJ2-3; D is tentatively TRBD1 or TRBD2 (5 bases each). Trimming left V 3 bases short and J 6 bases short, with 17 bases between. Per germline, CDR1 SGHRS and CDR2 YFSETQ. The CDR3 length is 15 residues. CDR3 region: CASSSGDAVPDTQYF. For the CDR3, the DNA is TGCGCCAGCAGCTCCGGGGACGCAGTACCGGATACGCAGTATTTT.

The rearrangement joins TRBV28 to TRBJ2-1, with D perhaps assigned TRBD1 or TRBD2 (5 bases each). Germline loops: CDR1 MDHEN, CDR2 SYDVKM. The CDR3 is 14 amino acids. V lost 2 bases and J 8 bases, leaving 13 bases between the germline ends. The CDR3 coding sequence is TGTGCCAGCAGTTTAGGGACCTTGGTCGATGAGCAGTTCTTC. Its translation: CASSLGTLVDEQFF. Filled out from reference TRBV28 and TRBJ2-1, the complete variable domain reads DVKVTQSSRYLVKRTGEKVFLECVQDMDHENMFWYRQDPGLGLRLIYFSYDVKMKEKGDIPEGYSVSREKKERFSLILESASTNQTSMYLCASSLGTLVDEQFFGPGTRLTVL.

At least ten counts were recorded for this clonotype. DNA for the CDR3: TGTGCCAGCGAACCGGGACAGGAGGATCAGCCCCAGCATTTT. Translating gives CASEPGQEDQPQHF. The chain recombines TRBV6-9 with TRBJ1-5, with TRBD1 matching 8 bases. The length of the CDR3 is 14 residues. Trimming at V came to 8 bases and at J to 5 bases, leaving 8 bases not matched to a gene. Germline V gene data show CDR1 as MNHGY and CDR2 as SVAAGI.

At least ten counts were recorded for this clonotype. The genes are TRBV12-3 or TRBV12-4 and TRBJ1-1, with D uncertain. The ends were cut back, 6 bases at V and 1 base at J, with 9 bases in the middle. The CDR3 consists of 13 residues. In DNA, the CDR3 is TGTGCCAGCAGGGTGGACGGGAACACTGAAGCTTTCTTT. This translates into CASRVDGNTEAFF.

In its sample, this clonotype was seen a few times. This chain connects TRBV10-3 to TRBJ2-7; 10 bases are a match to TRBD2. This CDR3 region has 14 residues. The ends lost 6 bases at V and 1 base at J; junction bases unmatched: 3. Germline lookup yields CDR1 ENHRY and CDR2 SYGVKD. The CDR3 DNA follows: TGTGCCATCAGCGCTAGCGGGAGTTCCTACGAGCAGTACTTC. Residues: CAISASGSSYEQYF.

The table lists this clonotype with many counts. The chain has TRBV18 and TRBJ1-5; D unresolved. CDR1 is KGHSH, CDR2 LQKENI, per germline. Trimming shortened V by 2 bases and J by 3 bases, and 5 bases separated the two germline ends. CDR3 length: 13 amino acids. CDR3 in DNA: TGTGCCAGCTCACCAGGCGACAATCAGCCCCAGCATTTT. Translated: CASSPGDNQPQHF.